These 12 T cell receptor beta chains were all obtained from the same sample, sequenced in a study of T cells in Graves' hyperthyroidism and ophthalmopathy. Regions amplified from RNA transcripts were the TCR beta CDR3 regions. HTBI primers were employed in a first-round RT-PCR of the TCR CDR3. TCRdb passed the multiplex PCR reads through MiXCR, listing each CDR3 protein once. The sample has 500,000 to 800,000 distinct CDR3 sequences, 45% seen once; the top ten hold more than 7%. Sequencing was performed on peripheral blood or thyroid tissue (not recorded which). These receptors all stem from an adult man with Graves' disease, either hyperthyroidism or ophthalmopathy (not recorded which).

The chain has TRBV2 and TRBJ2-2, with 14 bases identical to TRBD2. The CDR3 runs 21 residues. V shed 6 bases, J shed 0 bases, and the junction held 15 bases outside the gene matches. Germline lookup yields CDR1 SNHLY and CDR2 FYNNEI. The CDR3 nucleotides read TGTGCCAGCAGGAACCCAATTGGGACTAGCGGGGGCTTCGCGAACACCGGGGAGCTGTTTTTT. Translating it yields CASRNPIGTSGGFANTGELFF. The full variable domain, completed using reference TRBV2 and TRBJ2-2, is EPEVTQTPSHQVTQMGQEVILRCVPISNHLYFYWYRQILGQKVEFLVSFYNNEISEKSEIFDDQFSVERPDGSNFTLKIRSTKLEDSAMYFCASRNPIGTSGGFANTGELFFGEGSRLTVL.

This clonotype was counted a single time. This chain joins TRBV29-1 and TRBJ1-1; D is unresolved. CDR1 and CDR2 from the germline V gene are SQVTM and ANQGSEA. The CDR3 is made up of 10 amino acids. The V gene lost 8 bases and the J gene lost 4 bases, with 8 bases spanning the gap. The CDR3 region has the DNA TGCAGCCAAGAACGCACTGAAGCTTTCTTT. Its protein is CSQERTEAFF. Drawing the rest from reference TRBV29-1 and TRBJ1-1, the complete variable domain is SAVISQKPSRDICQRGTSLTIQCQVDSQVTMMFWYRQQPGQSLTLIATANQGSEATYESGFVIDKFPISRPNLTFSTLTVSNMSPEDSSIYLCSQERTEAFFGQGTRLTVV.

Comment on this clonotype: The missing conserved phenylalanine or tryptophan at the end of this CDR3 makes a read error likely. The DNA is left out, because the CDR3 cannot be placed on it with certainty; the CDR3 is given as TCRdb lists it. The chain joins TRBV7-6 to TRBJ1-6. The CDR3 region is 12 residues in length, termini included. CDR1 is SGHVS and CDR2 is FNYEAQ in the germline V gene. CDR3 sequence: CASSLGRAYRSS.

This clonotype showed up just once. This chain connects TRBV20-1 to TRBJ2-7; 8 nucleotides line up with TRBD2. V lost 4 bases and J lost 2; bases outside the gene matches: 4. CDR3 length equals 13 residues. The germline V gene encodes CDR1 DFQATT and CDR2 SNEGSKA (reference sequence). CDR3 sequence (DNA): TGCAGTGCTAATAGCGGGGCTACCTACGAGCAGTACTTC. Protein: CSANSGATYEQYF.

This clonotype was detected ten times or more. The chain has TRBV7-8 and TRBJ2-7; D is possibly TRBD1 or TRBD2 (6 bases each). Germline V gene data show CDR1 as SGHVS and CDR2 as FQNEAQ. V lost 4 bases, J lost 4 bases, and 14 bases lay in between. The CDR3 has 14 amino acids. The CDR3 nucleotides are TGTGCCAGCAGCTCCCTCGGGGGCCGGTACGAGCAGTACTTC. Protein sequence: CASSSLGGRYEQYF.

There are a few counts of this clonotype. The rearrangement uses TRBV24-1 and TRBJ2-7; no definite D call. V shed 12 bases and J shed 1 base, with 12 bases lying between them. CDR1 is KGHDR, CDR2 SFDVKD, per germline. This CDR3 is 12 amino acids long. The chain's CDR3 is CAWRGGSYEQYF. The CDR3 DNA sequence: TGTGCCTGGAGAGGTGGTTCCTACGAGCAGTACTTC.

This clonotype has ten or more counts. The chain links TRBV29-1 to TRBJ1-2; D call uncertain. The CDR3 sequence is 10 residues long. Trimming stripped 4 bases from V and 8 bases from J, with 8 bases between. Germline loops: CDR1 SQVTM, CDR2 ANQGSEA. CDR3 DNA sequence: TGCAGCGTTGCGTCACTCGGCTACACCTTC. It codes for CSVASLGYTF.

The CDR3 DNA follows: TGTGCCAGCAGCCAAGTGGGAGGATCGGGAGAGACCCAGTACTTC. Translation: CASSQVGGSGETQYF. The genes are TRBV3-1 and TRBJ2-5; perhaps TRBD2 as D (6 bases). Germline CDR1 and CDR2: LGHDT and YNNKEL (reference sequence). V was trimmed by 1 base and J by 4 bases, leaving 13 bases between them. The CDR3 runs 15 residues.

This chain links TRBV29-1 with TRBJ1-6, with D possibly TRBD1 on 6 matching bases. The CDR3 loop spans 12 amino acids. Germline lookup yields CDR1 SQVTM and CDR2 ANQGSEA. Trimming removed 7 bases at V and 6 bases at J, with 10 bases between. The CDR3 region is CSAMDSNSPLHF. The CDR3 DNA follows: TGCAGCGCCATGGACAGTAATTCACCCCTCCACTTT. Full variable domain (rest looked up from reference TRBV29-1 and TRBJ1-6): SAVISQKPSRDICQRGTSLTIQCQVDSQVTMMFWYRQQPGQSLTLIATANQGSEATYESGFVIDKFPISRPNLTFSTLTVSNMSPEDSSIYLCSAMDSNSPLHFGNGTRLTVT.

This clonotype was seen only once. The chain links TRBV5-1 to TRBJ2-5, with D possibly being TRBD1 (6 bases). With 4 bases removed from V and 1 base from J, the gap between germline ends came to 20 bases. Germline V lookup: CDR1 SGHRS, CDR2 YFSETQ. This CDR3 is built from 17 residues. CDR3 sequence (DNA): TGCGCCAGCAGCCGCGAACCGGGACAAAAAATCCAAGAGACCCAGTACTTC. This encodes CASSREPGQKIQETQYF. The full variable domain, its missing parts supplied by reference TRBV5-1 and TRBJ2-5, is KAGVTQTPRYLIKTRGQQVTLSCSPISGHRSVSWYQQTPGQGLQFLFEYFSETQRNKGNFPGRFSGRQFSNSRSEMNVSTLELGDSALYLCASSREPGQKIQETQYFGPGTRLLVL.

This chain joins TRBV12-3 or TRBV12-4 and TRBJ1-5, with TRBD1 as a possible D gene (5 bases). Deletions cut 5 bases from V and 1 base from J, with 12 bases between. The length of the CDR3 is 15 residues. CDR3 region: CASSPQGKSNQPQHF. CDR3 nucleotides: TGTGCCAGCAGTCCGCAGGGAAAAAGCAATCAGCCCCAGCATTTT.

V gene TRBV10-3 combines with J gene TRBJ2-6; unclear D gene. V lost 5 bases and J lost 4, with 6 bases in between. The CDR3 loop spans 13 amino acids. The V gene's germline CDR1 is ENHRY and CDR2 SYGVKD. This CDR3 reads CAISTTGANVLTF. CDR3 DNA sequence: TGTGCCATCAGTACGACAGGGGCCAACGTCCTGACTTTC.